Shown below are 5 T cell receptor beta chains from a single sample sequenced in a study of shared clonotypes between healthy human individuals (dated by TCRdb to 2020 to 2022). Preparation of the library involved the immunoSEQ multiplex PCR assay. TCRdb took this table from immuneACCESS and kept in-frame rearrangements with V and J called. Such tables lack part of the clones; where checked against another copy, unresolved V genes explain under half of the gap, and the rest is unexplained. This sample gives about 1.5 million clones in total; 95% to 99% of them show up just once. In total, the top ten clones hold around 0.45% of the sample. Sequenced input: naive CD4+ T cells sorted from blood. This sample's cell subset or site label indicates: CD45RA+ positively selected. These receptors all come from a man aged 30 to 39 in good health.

This CDR3 is CSANSANEQFF. In DNA form, the CDR3 reads TGCAGTGCCAATAGCGCCAATGAGCAGTTCTTC. This chain joins TRBV20-1 and TRBJ2-1; D perhaps matches TRBD2 (5 bases). V was trimmed by 6 bases and J by 6 bases, leaving 9 bases between them. Germline CDR1 and CDR2: DFQATT and SNEGSKA (reference sequence). CDR3 length equals 11 residues.

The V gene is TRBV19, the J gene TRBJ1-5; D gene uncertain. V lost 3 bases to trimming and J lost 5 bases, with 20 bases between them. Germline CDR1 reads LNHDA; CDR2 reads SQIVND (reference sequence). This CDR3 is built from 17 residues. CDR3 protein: CASSIPDPFLSDQPQHF. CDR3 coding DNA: TGTGCCAGTAGTATCCCTGACCCATTCTTATCCGATCAGCCCCAGCATTTT.

DNA for the CDR3: TGCGCCAGCAGCCAAAGACAGGGGACCTCCTACGAGCAGTACTTC. Its protein is CASSQRQGTSYEQYF. The gene calls are TRBV4-1 and TRBJ2-7; 8 nucleotides line up with TRBD1. This CDR3 comprises 15 residues. Germline CDR1 reads MGHRA; CDR2 reads YSYEKL. V was clipped by 2 bases and J by 0 bases; unmatched bases: 3.

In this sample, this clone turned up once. The DNA of the CDR3 is TGTGCCAGCAGTTGGGGGGGGGCAGGCAAGCCCTACGAGCAGTACTTC. It codes for CASSWGGAGKPYEQYF. The rearrangement joins TRBV28 to TRBJ2-7, with D perhaps matching TRBD2 (7 bases). The CDR3 consists of 16 residues. V shed 4 bases and J shed 2 bases, with 18 bases lying between them. Germline V gene sequence: CDR1 MDHEN, CDR2 SYDVKM.

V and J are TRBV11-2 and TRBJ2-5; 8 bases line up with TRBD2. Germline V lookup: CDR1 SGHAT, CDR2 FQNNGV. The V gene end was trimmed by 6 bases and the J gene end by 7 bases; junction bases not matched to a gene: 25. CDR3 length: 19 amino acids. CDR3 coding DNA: TGTGCCAGCAGACCCTGGGGTACTAGCGGAACCAAAAACTGGGGGACCCAGTACTTC. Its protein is CASRPWGTSGTKNWGTQYF.